This T cell receptor beta chain was documented in a study of blood T cell repertoires in COVID-19. Study-wide background: Nucleic acid was either cDNA or gDNA, and it came from T cells, B-cell-depleted T cells, or PBMCs.

The data were produced by immunoSEQ multiplex PCR, yet TCRdb's version contains in-frame clones alone and is incomplete. The sample lists 80,000 to 100,000 clones; 65% to 85% were seen once. After removal of 3 bases from V and 5 bases from J, the junction contained 6 bases not matched to a gene. The CDR3 covers 14 residues. Per the germline V gene, CDR1 is SGHVS and CDR2 is FQNEAQ. The receptor's source is a man aged 55-75 years with acute or convalescent COVID-19. J is TRBJ2-5 and V is TRBV7-8, with TRBD2 matching 7 bases. The sample comprised peripheral blood. The CDR3 protein is CASSFWTSVETQYF. DNA of the CDR3: TGTGCCAGCAGCTTCTGGACTAGTGTGGAGACCCAGTACTTC.